What follows are 24 T cell receptor beta chains derived from one specimen sequenced in a study of T cell changes during pregnancy in multiple sclerosis. Produced via immunoSEQ multiplex PCR; TCRdb's table is partial and in-frame only. The sample shows 25,000 to 35,000 clones, about 92% of them seen only once. The input for sequencing was CD8+ T cells from peripheral blood mononuclear cells, taken before pregnancy. Receptor source: a female donor with multiple sclerosis, enrolled in a pregnancy study.

The chain carries TRBV7-9 and TRBJ1-2; D might be TRBD1 (6 bases). This CDR3 comprises 15 residues. V gave up 5 bases and J gave up 0 bases, with 13 bases separating them. Germline V CDR1 and CDR2: SEHNR, FQNEAQ (reference sequence). The CDR3 region has the DNA TGTGCCAGCAGCGGAACGGACAGCGCTAACTATGGCTACACCTTC. Residues: CASSGTDSANYGYTF.

This clone was seen just once. This rearrangement joins TRBV6-1 to TRBJ2-2, with D uncertain. The CDR3 runs 15 residues. V lost 2 bases and J 5 bases, leaving 12 bases between the germline ends. Germline V gene sequence: CDR1 MNHNS, CDR2 SASEGT. This chain's CDR3 is CASSEPPTGTGELFF. CDR3 nucleotide sequence: TGTGCCAGCAGTGAACCTCCTACCGGTACCGGGGAGCTGTTTTTT.

The chain combines TRBV10-3 with TRBJ1-2; perhaps TRBD1 as D (6 bases). The germline V gene has CDR1 ENHRY and CDR2 SYGVKD. This CDR3 is built from 16 residues. V was pared by 0 bases and J by 6 bases, with 17 bases between. CDR3 sequence: CAISESPVPGVHGYTF. The CDR3 region has the DNA TGTGCCATCAGTGAGTCGCCTGTTCCAGGGGTGCATGGCTACACCTTC.

This clone was recorded a few times. J is TRBJ2-3 and V is TRBV6-5; D is uncertain. V gave up 2 bases and J gave up 6 bases, with 9 bases separating them. The CDR3 runs to 13 residues. The germline V gene has CDR1 MNHEY and CDR2 SVGAGI. Written as DNA, the CDR3 is TGTGCCAGCAGTTACAACACAGTTGATACGCAGTATTTT. As protein: CASSYNTVDTQYF.

This clone has only a few counts. V usage is TRBV14 and J usage is TRBJ2-7, with TRBD2 matching 14 bases. V was clipped by 1 base and J by 4 bases; unmatched bases: 6. The CDR3 covers 17 residues. Looked up from germline, CDR1 is SGHDN and CDR2 is FVKESK. CDR3 amino acids: CASSQVTSGGASYEQYF. In DNA, the CDR3 is TGTGCCAGCAGCCAAGTGACTAGCGGGGGGGCGAGTTACGAGCAGTACTTC.

In nucleotides, the CDR3 is TGTGCCAGCAGTTATCGGGAAGGGAATAATTCACCCCTCCACTTT. This translates into CASSYREGNNSPLHF. V and J are TRBV6-6 and TRBJ1-6; D gene unclear. V was cut by 3 bases and J by 5 bases, with 11 bases left in between. This CDR3 comprises 15 residues. The V gene's germline CDR1 is MNHNY and CDR2 SVGAGI (reference sequence).

This clone appeared once. The rearrangement joins TRBV28 to TRBJ2-7, with 11 bases identical to TRBD2. This CDR3 has 16 residues. Germline CDR1 is MDHEN and CDR2 is SYDVKM. V lost 3 bases and J lost 5; bases outside the gene matches: 9. The CDR3 here is CASSFPLAGGGNEQYF. The CDR3 DNA reads TGTGCCAGCAGTTTTCCGCTAGCGGGAGGAGGGAACGAGCAGTACTTC.

The CDR3 spells CASSPDLLTGGFYNSPLHF. DNA for the CDR3: TGCGCCAGCAGCCCGGACCTTTTGACAGGGGGCTTCTATAATTCACCCCTCCACTTT. The chain joins TRBV4-3 to TRBJ1-6; 10 bases agree with TRBD1. Losses at the gene ends were 4 bases for V and 3 bases for J; bases not matched to a gene: 12. This CDR3 contains 19 residues. CDR1 is LGHNA, CDR2 YSLEER, per germline.

The chain has TRBV19 and TRBJ2-7; TRBD2 aligns across 7 bases. This CDR3 has 15 amino acids. Per the germline V gene, CDR1 is LNHDA and CDR2 is SQIVND (reference sequence). With V trimmed by 8 bases and J by 3 bases, 13 bases remained unmatched. The CDR3 loop is CASGNMGDYVYEQYF. The CDR3 DNA sequence: TGTGCCAGTGGGAATATGGGGGACTACGTCTACGAGCAGTACTTC.

The rearrangement joins TRBV6-6 to TRBJ1-2; D ambiguous. Looked up from germline, CDR1 is MNHNY and CDR2 is SVGAGI (reference sequence). The length of the CDR3 is 12 residues. The V end lost 6 bases, the J end lost 7 bases, and 12 bases lay between the germline ends. The CDR3 coding sequence is TGTGCCAGCAGCCCGGGTTCCCTTGGCTACACCTTC. The encoded protein is CASSPGSLGYTF.

V and J are TRBV7-9 and TRBJ1-1; D uncertain. The CDR3 totals 15 residues. The V end lost 0 bases, the J end lost 6 bases, and 14 bases lay between the germline ends. Germline lookup yields CDR1 SEHNR and CDR2 FQNEAQ (reference sequence). CDR3 protein: CASSLAENSKPEAFF. The CDR3 nucleotides read TGTGCCAGCAGCTTAGCCGAAAACAGCAAGCCTGAAGCTTTCTTT.

V usage is TRBV6-5 and J usage is TRBJ1-5; a weak D match, TRBD1 (5 bases). Deletions cut 6 bases from V and 2 bases from J, with 8 bases between. The germline gives CDR1 MNHEY, CDR2 SVGAGI. The CDR3 contains 13 residues. The CDR3 DNA reads TGTGCCAGCAGGCAGGGCGGCAATCAGCCCCAGCATTTT. Residues: CASRQGGNQPQHF.

V and J are TRBV7-9 and TRBJ2-6; a weak D match, TRBD1 (5 bases). Germline V gives CDR1 SEHNR, CDR2 FQNEAQ (reference sequence). This CDR3 is built from 19 residues. Trimming took off 5 bases at V and 0 bases at J, with 20 bases between the two ends. CDR3 DNA sequence: TGTGCCAGCAGCCCCCCACACAGGCACAGAAGCTCTGGGGCCAACGTCCTGACTTTC. It yields the protein CASSPPHRHRSSGANVLTF.

The rearrangement joins TRBV29-1 to TRBJ2-1; TRBD2 might be the D (6 bases). The CDR3 has 17 residues. Germline CDR1 SQVTM, CDR2 ANQGSEA. The ends were cut back, 5 bases at V and 0 bases at J, with 20 bases in the middle. CDR3 nucleotide sequence: TGCAGCGTTCGAGGGTCCTGGGGGGACCGCTCCTACAATGAGCAGTTCTTC. Protein sequence: CSVRGSWGDRSYNEQFF.

In its sample, this clone ranks as medium-sized. CDR3 sequence (DNA): TGTGCTAGTGGCCTCTCGGTCGGGGAGCTGTTTTTT. Translated, it gives CASGLSVGELFF. The chain employs TRBV12-5 and TRBJ2-2; D unresolved. The CDR3 sequence is 12 residues long. Germline CDR1 LGHNT, CDR2 FRNRAP. V lost 6 bases, J lost 7 bases, and 9 bases lay in between.

V and J are TRBV19 and TRBJ1-5; TRBD1 aligns across 10 bases. The length of the CDR3 is 17 residues. Looked up from germline, CDR1 is LNHDA and CDR2 is SQIVND (reference sequence). The V and J ends lost 3 bases and 7 bases, in that order; junction bases with no gene match: 12. In nucleotides, the CDR3 is TGTGCCAGTAGTATCCTACCGGGACAGGGGTCTCGCCAGCCCCAGCATTTT. Protein product: CASSILPGQGSRQPQHF.

The table lists this clone with a few counts. The chain couples TRBV11-2 to TRBJ2-2; TRBD1 agrees at 9 bases. Germline V gives CDR1 SGHAT, CDR2 FQNNGV. With V trimmed by 5 bases and J by 4 bases, 5 bases remained unmatched. The CDR3 runs to 15 residues. CDR3 DNA sequence: TGTGCCAGCAGCCCAGGACAGGGGTCCACCGGGGAGCTGTTTTTT. It translates to CASSPGQGSTGELFF.

The chain uses TRBV5-1 and TRBJ2-7; 7 bases agree with TRBD1. V dropped 2 bases and J dropped 4; count of bases not matched to a gene: 3. Germline V gene data show CDR1 as SGHRS and CDR2 as YFSETQ. This CDR3 has 13 amino acids. The CDR3 region is CASSFGTAYEQYF. Written as DNA, the CDR3 is TGCGCCAGCAGCTTTGGGACAGCGTACGAGCAGTACTTC.

The rearrangement links TRBV27 to TRBJ2-1; 8 positions match TRBD2. Germline CDR1 is MNHEY and CDR2 is SMNVEV (reference sequence). The CDR3 consists of 15 residues. Losses at the gene ends were 9 bases for V and 7 bases for J; bases not matched to a gene: 14. CDR3 protein: CASQNAGGGGNEQFF. Here the CDR3 DNA reads TGTGCCAGTCAAAACGCGGGGGGAGGCGGAAATGAGCAGTTCTTC.

The chain uses TRBV7-6 and TRBJ2-1; 9 bases agree with TRBD2. The CDR3 totals 15 residues. V gave up 5 bases and J gave up 0 bases; unmatched junction bases: 2. Germline V gene sequence: CDR1 SGHVS, CDR2 FNYEAQ. The CDR3 bases are TGTGCCAGCAGCGTACTAGCGGGCTCCTACAATGAGCAGTTCTTC. It encodes CASSVLAGSYNEQFF.

The chain employs TRBV2 and TRBJ2-7, with TRBD1 matching 7 bases. The germline V gene has CDR1 SNHLY and CDR2 FYNNEI. Unmatched junction bases numbered 7, after V lost 3 bases and J lost 2 bases. This CDR3 has 15 residues. The CDR3 here is CASSEVTGATYEQYF. CDR3 DNA: TGTGCCAGCAGTGAGGTCACAGGGGCCACCTACGAGCAGTACTTC.

The chain couples TRBV7-2 to TRBJ1-1; D is unresolved. CDR3 size: 13 residues. The V end was cut by 5 bases, the J end by 5 bases, with 12 bases between. In germline, CDR1 is SGHTA, CDR2 FQGNSA. The CDR3 reads CASSPSGRTEAFF. DNA for the CDR3: TGTGCCAGCAGCCCCTCGGGGAGGACTGAAGCTTTCTTT.

This chain joins TRBV6-5 and TRBJ2-1; 11 nucleotides line up with TRBD1. With V trimmed by 4 bases and J by 4 bases, 6 bases remained unmatched. This CDR3 has 16 amino acids. Germline values: CDR1 MNHEY, CDR2 SVGAGI. The CDR3 region has the DNA TGTGCCAGCAGTTCCGTAGGGACAGGGGGTTACAATGAGCAGTTCTTC. It is translated as CASSSVGTGGYNEQFF.

The chain joins TRBV4-2 to TRBJ2-7; the D gene is possibly TRBD1 (7 bases). V was trimmed by 0 bases and J by 3 bases, leaving 18 bases between them. Germline lookup yields CDR1 LGHNA and CDR2 YNFKEQ. The CDR3 is 17 amino acids. The CDR3 coding sequence is TGTGCCAGCAGCCAAGATCGGGGGACAGCTCACATCTACGAGCAGTACTTC. Translating it yields CASSQDRGTAHIYEQYF.